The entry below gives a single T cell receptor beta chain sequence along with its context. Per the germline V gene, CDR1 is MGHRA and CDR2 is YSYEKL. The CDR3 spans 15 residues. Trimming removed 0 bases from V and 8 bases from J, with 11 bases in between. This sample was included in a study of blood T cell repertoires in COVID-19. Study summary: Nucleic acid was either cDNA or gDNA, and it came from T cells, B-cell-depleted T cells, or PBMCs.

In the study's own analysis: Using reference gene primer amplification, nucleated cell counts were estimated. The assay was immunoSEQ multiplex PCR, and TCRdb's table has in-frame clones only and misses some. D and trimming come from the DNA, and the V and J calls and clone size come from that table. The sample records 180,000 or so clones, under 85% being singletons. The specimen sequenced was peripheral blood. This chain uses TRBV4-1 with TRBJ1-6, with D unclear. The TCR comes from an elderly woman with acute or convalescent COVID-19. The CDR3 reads CASSQERVRHSPLHF. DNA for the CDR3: TGCGCCAGCAGCCAAGAACGGGTTAGGCATTCACCCCTCCACTTT.